This note documents a single T cell receptor beta chain sequence. Its specific antigen is unknown. No base qualities exist here, and no much larger clone lies one base off it. At the junction V is shortened by 3 bases and J by 4 bases, with 9 bases in between. Per the germline V gene, MNHNS is the CDR1 and SASEGT is the CDR2. Reading from cysteine to phenylalanine, the CDR3 counts 13 amino acids. The retained sequence is limited to the CDR3, 39 bases, with the frame set at the first base. The data were obtained in a study of T cell responses to AZD1222 COVID-19 vaccine (dated by TCRdb to about 2021). Background for the entire study: A total of approximately 240 trial participants underwent TCR sequencing, of whom roughly 210 received two doses of AZD1222 and about 25 received two doses of the MenACWY control vaccine. Trial participants were enrolled by age into 18-55, 56-69 and 70-plus year subgroups, with roughly 150, 30 and 60 TCR-sequenced participants respectively. The full study reports these points: Conclusions about previously exposed vaccinees are limited because only six or seven AZD1222 recipients were SARS-CoV-2 seropositive at baseline. The 56-69-year group was small, and its depth increase did not reach significance, likely because of low power. Because no day 14 peak-response samples were available, the repertoires could be characterized only after the peak T cell response. Participants were mostly white British and included more females than males, and it was suggested by the authors that clonal diversity may have been underestimated. After two AZD1222 doses, spike-specific TCR breadth and depth were significantly higher than at day 0 and than in MenACWY recipients. Nearly half of unique spike-specific TCRs reportedly recognized epitopes outside regions mutated in the B.1.351 and B.1.1.7 variants. CD4 TCRs associated with the vaccine covered the entire spike protein, and the dominant responses were in regions 160-218 and 743-854.

The CDR3 regions of human TCRbeta chains were subjected to immunosequencing. From the authors' description of their analysis: TCRs in the repertoires were compared against a reference library of SARS-CoV-2-specific TCRs that had been generated with the MIRA antigen-specificity platform. Breadth meant the fraction of unique TCRs that were SARS-CoV-2-associated, whereas depth meant the fraction of total T cells that were SARS-CoV-2-associated. Each spike-specific TCR was assigned to its reactive spike region and to a CD4 or CD8 class using the MIRA data. Log10-transformed breadth and depth values were compared by one-way ANOVA with Sidak's multiple comparisons tests. The table comes from immuneACCESS by way of TCRdb, which keeps in-frame sequences with V and J called. Part of the clones is missing from these tables; in studies checked, under half for an unresolved V gene and the rest for unknown reasons. From that table come the V and J calls and clone size; the DNA was used to work out D and trimming. The sample table records some 200,000 clones; about 93% of these occur just once. The top ten hold around 1% of the sample.

The sample's time point label is to be understood as: baseline before first vaccination. The treatment or condition label corresponds to: meningococcal conjugate vaccine given as trial control. The vaccinee samples were drawn from two UK trials, COV001 and COV002, one of which was a single-blind randomized controlled phase 2/3 trial testing AZD1222 (ChAdOx1 nCoV-19) in healthy adults. For TCRbeta chain sequencing, PBMC samples were collected from trial participants at day 0 and at day 28 after the second dose. This clonotype originated in an adult in good health. Here the chain combines TRBV6-1 and TRBJ1-1; TRBD1 might be the D gene, on 5 matching bases. The input for sequencing was peripheral blood, taken on day 0 of MenACWY control vaccination. The CDR3 in this case is CASSEGRGTEAFF. The bases are TGTGCCAGCAGTGAGGGGCGAGGCACTGAAGCTTTCTTT.